Each of the 9 T cell receptor beta chains below was sequenced from the same sample in a study of regulatory T cells in long-lasting Graves disease (dated by TCRdb to the early 2020s). The library was made by multiplex PCR. The listed sequencing device is Illumina HiSeq 4000. To build TCR beta libraries, CDR3 regions were amplified by Arm-PCR using iRepertoire HTBI primers. TCRdb trimmed public reads at Q25 via fastp, called clones via MiXCR and kept in-frame beta chains. Every CDR3 protein is listed once, alongside the most common genes and DNA of its rows. The sample table contains approximately 310,000 distinct CDR3 sequences; only one count was recorded for 15% to 20% of them. The ten largest clones capture about 36% of the sample. Read against the paper, the sample's time point label means: newly diagnosed GD, antithyroid drugs for less than 3 months. For both TCR sequencing and RNA sequencing, RNA was extracted from PBMCs in TRIzol.

The sample consisted of peripheral blood mononuclear cells (PBMCs), taken at new diagnosis, from a patient treated with antithyroid drugs. These receptors were obtained from a female donor with Graves disease.

The sample holds many counts of this clonotype. The chain joins TRBV12-3 or TRBV12-4 to TRBJ2-7; unclear D gene. V was pared by 3 bases and J by 6 bases, with 12 bases between. CDR3 length equals 13 residues. The CDR3 sequence is CASSFGSRTEQYF. CDR3 DNA: TGTGCCAGCAGTTTTGGGTCCAGGACCGAGCAGTACTTC.

Ten or more counts support this clonotype. The gene calls are TRBV6-2 or TRBV6-3 and TRBJ2-7, with D possibly matching TRBD1 (5 bases). The germline gives CDR1 MNHEY, CDR2 SVGEGT. V lost 8 bases to trimming and J lost 5 bases, with 22 bases between them. CDR3 length: 15 residues. CDR3 protein: CASPPGPQGKHEQYF. DNA for the CDR3: TGTGCCAGCCCACCAGGGCCGCAGGGCAAACACGAGCAGTACTTC.

In this sample, this clonotype turned up a few times. The V call is TRBV7-8, the J call TRBJ1-4, with a tentative D call TRBD1 (5 bases). This CDR3 has 13 amino acids. The V gene lost 3 bases and the J gene lost 7 bases, with 9 bases spanning the gap. Looked up from germline, CDR1 is SGHVS and CDR2 is FQNEAQ. In DNA form, the CDR3 reads TGTGCCAGCAGCTTTGGGGGTTTTGAAAAACTGTTTTTT. It specifies CASSFGGFEKLFF.

In its sample, this clonotype was seen many times. The V and J genes are TRBV14 and TRBJ2-5; a possible D gene is TRBD2 (5 bases). The germline V gene encodes CDR1 SGHDN and CDR2 FVKESK. The CDR3 has 14 amino acids. With 4 bases removed from V and 7 bases from J, the gap between germline ends came to 16 bases. This CDR3 reads CASSRWTDGSTQYF. The CDR3 nucleotides read TGTGCCAGCAGCCGATGGACTGACGGGTCGACCCAGTACTTC.

There are many counts of this clonotype. V is TRBV11-2 and J is TRBJ1-2; no firm D call. From germline, CDR1 is SGHAT and CDR2 FQNNGV. The CDR3 consists of 13 residues. V lost 3 bases and J lost 6, with 11 bases in between. Here the CDR3 reads CASSFPGTHGYTF. CDR3 DNA sequence: TGTGCCAGCAGCTTTCCGGGAACTCATGGCTACACCTTC.

This clonotype was recorded at least ten times. J is TRBJ2-5 and V is TRBV6-8, with unresolved D. The CDR3 contains 16 residues. V lost 2 bases to trimming and J lost 3 bases, with 16 bases between them. From germline, CDR1 is MNHGY and CDR2 SAAAGT. The CDR3 nucleotides read TGTGCCAGCAGTTACGGGATAGCTGTAACCGAAGAGACCCAGTACTTC. Translated, it gives CASSYGIAVTEETQYF.

The chain is built from TRBV2 and TRBJ2-2; 9 nucleotides line up with TRBD2. The CDR3 runs to 14 residues. The J segment lost 5 bases and the V segment lost 8 bases, leaving 6 bases of the junction unmatched. The V gene's germline CDR1 is SNHLY and CDR2 FYNNEI. The CDR3 nucleotides read TGTGCCAGCGGGGGACTAGCTCAAACCGGGGAGCTGTTTTTT. Amino acids: CASGGLAQTGELFF.

This clonotype was detected only a few times. The V and J genes are TRBV29-1 and TRBJ1-1; the match to TRBD1 covers 7 bases. Per the germline V gene, CDR1 is SQVTM and CDR2 is ANQGSEA. The CDR3 extends over 14 amino acids. V shed 7 bases, J shed 4 bases, and the junction held 12 bases outside the gene matches. The DNA of the CDR3 is TGCAGCGCCCTGCCCCACAGGGGAGGCACTGAAGCTTTCTTT. Translation: CSALPHRGGTEAFF.

V gene TRBV20-1 combines with J gene TRBJ2-5; TRBD1 is a possible D gene (5 bases). The CDR3 has 12 residues. Trimming took off 1 base at V and 5 bases at J, with 8 bases between the two ends. Germline V gene data show CDR1 as DFQATT and CDR2 as SNEGSKA (reference sequence). Here the CDR3 reads CSARGGKETQYF. For the CDR3, the DNA is TGCAGTGCTAGAGGGGGCAAGGAGACCCAGTACTTC.